These 10 T cell receptor beta chains came from one sample sequenced in a study of molecular identifiers for immune sequencing clone quantification. TCRdb processed the PCR reads anew with MiXCR; each CDR3 protein has one entry. The table lists more than 450,000 distinct CDR3 sequences, 25% of them singletons. The source material was naive CD8+ T cells from blood, with Jurkat cell RNA spiked in. The subset denotes: FACS-sorted CD8+CD4-CCR7+CD45RA+ naive T cells. The receptors here all came from a human donor in good health. Some libraries in this study had Jurkat cell RNA spiked in.

Only a few counts were recorded for this clonotype. The chain employs TRBV5-1 and TRBJ2-1, with 14 bases aligning to TRBD2. Germline V gene data show CDR1 as SGHRS and CDR2 as YFSETQ. V lost 4 bases to trimming and J lost 9 bases; unmatched junction nucleotides: 9. The CDR3 sequence is 16 residues long. The CDR3 protein is CASSGTGTSGGPEQFF. DNA of the CDR3: TGCGCCAGCAGCGGCACCGGGACTAGCGGGGGCCCTGAGCAGTTCTTC.

This clonotype was observed many times. The chain has TRBV6-5 and TRBJ2-7; 7 bases are a match to TRBD1. V trimming: 5 bases; J trimming: 2 bases; junction bases outside the gene matches: 6. CDR3 size: 14 residues. Germline-derived CDR1 and CDR2 are MNHEY and SVGAGI. The CDR3 DNA reads as TGTGCCAGCAGTGCCCGGGACAGTGCCTACGAGCAGTACTTC. Its protein is CASSARDSAYEQYF.

The J gene is TRBJ2-5, the V gene TRBV30; 10 positions agree with TRBD1. Germline CDR1 is GTSNPN and CDR2 is SVGIG (reference sequence). Trimming took 3 bases from V and 0 from J; bases not matched to a gene: 4. This CDR3 region has 15 residues. The CDR3 reads CAWREGQGYQETQYF. The CDR3 DNA is TGTGCCTGGAGGGAGGGACAGGGGTACCAAGAGACCCAGTACTTC.

V is TRBV7-6 and J is TRBJ2-7; 13 bases fit TRBD2. CDR3 length: 22 amino acids. Looked up from germline, CDR1 is SGHVS and CDR2 is FNYEAQ. Germline trimming cut 1 base from V and 6 bases from J; bases unmatched to any gene: 24. The DNA for the CDR3 is TGTGCCAGCAGCTTAGACATACCCGCGACTAGCGGGGGGTACCCTACGGTCTCCGAGCAGTACTTC. It yields the protein CASSLDIPATSGGYPTVSEQYF. Drawing the rest from reference TRBV7-6 and TRBJ2-7, the complete variable domain is GAGVSQSPRYKVTKRGQDVALRCDPISGHVSLYWYRQALGQGPEFLTYFNYEAQQDKSGLPNDRFSAERPEGSISTLTIQRTEQRDSAMYRCASSLDIPATSGGYPTVSEQYFGPGTRLTVT.

The V call is TRBV4-1, the J call TRBJ2-7; no definite D call. The CDR3 is made up of 12 amino acids. CDR1 MGHRA and CDR2 YSYEKL come from the germline V gene. V lost 5 bases, J lost 0 bases, and 5 bases lay in between. As DNA, the CDR3 is TGCGCCAGCAGCGCCCCCTCCTACGAGCAGTACTTC. This codes for CASSAPSYEQYF.

Turning to this clonotype: Given the absence of the conserved phenylalanine or tryptophan at the CDR3 end, a read error is likely. The chain employs TRBV7-9 and TRBJ2-3; either TRBD1 or TRBD2 may supply D (5 bases each). Germline values: CDR1 SEHNR, CDR2 FQNEAQ (reference sequence). V lost 0 bases to trimming and J lost 7 bases, with 14 bases between them. This CDR3 is built from 15 residues. The CDR3 is CASSLAAGAFYTQYS. CDR3 nucleotides: TGTGCCAGCAGCTTAGCTGCCGGGGCTTTTTATACGCAGTATTCT.

The sample holds many counts of this clonotype. The chain joins TRBV7-2 to TRBJ2-1; 8 bases are a match to TRBD2. The CDR3 covers 13 residues. Germline CDR1 reads SGHTA; CDR2 reads FQGNSA. V lost 5 bases, J lost 6 bases, and 3 bases stayed unmatched. Here the CDR3 reads CASSAGLANEQFF. The CDR3 nucleotides are TGTGCCAGCAGCGCCGGACTAGCCAATGAGCAGTTCTTC. The variable domain in full, completed from reference TRBV7-2 and TRBJ2-1, reads GAGVSQSPSNKVTEKGKDVELRCDPISGHTALYWYRQSLGQGLEFLIYFQGNSAPDKSGLPSDRFSAERTGGSVSTLTIQRTQQEDSAVYLCASSAGLANEQFFGPGTRLTVL.

This clonotype was seen only a few times. V and J are TRBV5-4 and TRBJ2-7; no clear D gene. CDR3 size: 11 residues. CDR1 and CDR2 from the germline V gene are SGHNT and YYREEE (reference sequence). V was shortened by 0 bases and J by 7 bases, with 5 bases between the two germline ends. The DNA of the CDR3 is TGTGCCAGCAGCTTGGAACTAGAGCAGTACTTC. Its protein product is CASSLELEQYF. Variable domain in full (rest from reference TRBV5-4 and TRBJ2-7): ETGVTQSPTHLIKTRGQQVTLRCSSQSGHNTVSWYQQALGQGPQFIFQYYREEENGRGNFPPRFSGLQFPNYSSELNVNALELDDSALYLCASSLELEQYFGPGTRLTVT.

This chain joins TRBV7-9 and TRBJ2-1; D unresolved. V was pared by 5 bases and J by 0 bases, with 14 bases between. Germline-derived CDR1 and CDR2 are SEHNR and FQNEAQ (reference sequence). This CDR3 has 16 amino acids. Here the CDR3 DNA reads TGTGCCAGCAGCCCCCTGGGGTCCCGCTCCTACAATGAGCAGTTCTTC. Translated: CASSPLGSRSYNEQFF.

This clonotype was found many times. The V call is TRBV30, the J call TRBJ2-7; D uncertain. The CDR3 is made up of 15 amino acids. CDR1 and CDR2 from the germline V gene are GTSNPN and SVGIG (reference sequence). V dropped 0 bases and J dropped 0 bases, with 12 bases sitting between them. CDR3: CAWSVLSASSYEQYF. The CDR3 DNA sequence: TGTGCCTGGAGTGTACTTTCGGCCAGCTCCTACGAGCAGTACTTC.